This T cell receptor beta chain stems from a study of shared clonotypes between healthy human individuals. Germline CDR1 reads MGHRA; CDR2 reads YSYEKL. The length of the CDR3 is 16 residues. The germline V and J ends were trimmed by 1 base and 4 bases, with 14 bases remaining between them. The table came from immunoSEQ multiplex PCR; TCRdb's copy has only in-frame clones and leaves some out. Found here are about 120,000 clones, more than 65% of them singletons; the top ten hold roughly 24%. V usage is TRBV4-1 and J usage is TRBJ1-3, with unresolved D. Material: memory CD8+ T cells sorted from blood. Subset given: CD45RO+ cells pooled with CCR7-negative TemRA cells. The clonotype comes from a woman in her thirties in good health. CDR3 in DNA: TGCGCCAGCAGCCAAGTGAGAGGTTCCCTCGGAAACACCATATATTTT. It specifies CASSQVRGSLGNTIYF.